Listed below are T cell receptor beta chains from one sample, sequenced in a study of human T cells and chemical hapten exposure. TCRdb passed the RACE reads through MiXCR, listing each CDR3 protein once. The profile covers roughly 150,000 distinct CDR3 sequences, with about a quarter appearing a single time and approximately 2.1% taken by the ten largest. This material consisted of whole blood, taken in connection with sensitization to the hapten diphenylcyclopropenone (DPC). The receptors shown here come from a woman aged 18-35 years with alopecia areata. Some clones in this sample may be carry-over from other donors' samples. CDR3s include the opening cysteine and the closing phenylalanine or tryptophan. Size values are once, few and many counts, or a class for expanded clones, and some rows have none.

clone_size: NA
v_call: TRBV5-4
cdr3_aa: CASSPQGEMYGYTF

clone_size: few
v_call: TRBV11-2
cdr3_aa: CASSLDHRGHYEQYF

clone_size: few
v_call: TRBV3-1
cdr3_aa: CASSQVGAQDGYTF

clone_size: NA
v_call: TRBV18
cdr3_aa: CASSPPFMQDSYNEQFF

clone_size: NA
v_call: TRBV29-1
cdr3_aa: CSVVQTSGRIYF

clone_size: NA
v_call: TRBV9
cdr3_aa: CASSVATGGDGYTF

clone_size: few
v_call: TRBV2
cdr3_aa: CASSEEGGVGTEAFF

clone_size: NA
v_call: TRBV4-3
cdr3_aa: CASSQDISNHQPQHF

clone_size: NA
v_call: TRBV15
cdr3_aa: CATSRGGDGYTF

clone_size: NA
v_call: TRBV4-3
cdr3_aa: CASSQEVKLAGDEQYF

clone_size: few
v_call: TRBV7-6
cdr3_aa: CASSLGSQGHEQFF

clone_size: few
v_call: TRBV20-1
cdr3_aa: CSARGNQRSGYTF

clone_size: few
v_call: TRBV21-1
cdr3_aa: CASSKVGYEQYF

clone_size: NA
v_call: TRBV5-1
cdr3_aa: CASSLDTLGEQYF

clone_size: few
v_call: TRBV2
cdr3_aa: CASSEDSGRFSTDTQYF

clone_size: NA
v_call: TRBV7-2
cdr3_aa: CASSEQGADTQYF

clone_size: NA
v_call: TRBV6-5
cdr3_aa: CASRSTGSTDTQYF

clone_size: NA
v_call: TRBV20-1
cdr3_aa: CSARPSRGSSYNEQFF

clone_size: few
v_call: TRBV30
cdr3_aa: CAWSTGTRLTDTQYF

clone_size: NA
v_call: TRBV7-2
cdr3_aa: CASSLGSTGFENIQYF

clone_size: few
v_call: TRBV29-1
cdr3_aa: CSVGHLYEQYF

clone_size: NA
v_call: TRBV10-3
cdr3_aa: CAISESSSYEQFF

clone_size: few
v_call: TRBV6-5
cdr3_aa: CASGKTDRETQYF

clone_size: NA
v_call: TRBV10-3
cdr3_aa: CAISGGGVGTDTQYF

clone_size: NA
v_call: TRBV11-2
cdr3_aa: CASSQMYQQHTQYF

clone_size: NA
v_call: TRBV25-1
cdr3_aa: CASSDHRGREQYF

clone_size: NA
v_call: TRBV4-3
cdr3_aa: CASSQDSGDLAKNIQYF

clone_size: NA
v_call: TRBV29-1
cdr3_aa: CSAANRGRHAAFF

clone_size: NA
v_call: TRBV20-1
cdr3_aa: CSARTSRGAGETQYF

clone_size: few
v_call: TRBV6-2/TRBV6-3
cdr3_aa: CASSNNRGPGPYEQYF

clone_size: NA
v_call: TRBV20-1
cdr3_aa: CSASRTGKEQYF

clone_size: NA
v_call: TRBV7-6
cdr3_aa: CASSSATGGVDTQYF

clone_size: few
v_call: TRBV10-3
cdr3_aa: CAISDSYQPQHF

clone_size: few
v_call: TRBV20-1
cdr3_aa: CSARTFNRDYQLGTQYF